A selection of T cell receptor beta chains follows, all from one sample in a study of OX40 agonist ivuxolimab in advanced cancers. Repertoires were generated with immunoSEQ multiplex PCR, while TCRdb's copy carries only in-frame clones and drops some. The repertoire holds about 36,000 clones, with more than 80% as singletons. The starting material was CD4+ or CD8+ T cells sorted from blood, obtained in a trial of the OX40 agonist ivuxolimab. The source is an adult with an advanced solid tumor such as melanoma, head and neck, liver or kidney cancer. Each CDR3 is given with its conserved first and last residue. Fields, in order: CDR3 protein, CDR3 DNA, D gene, clone size, J gene, V gene. D genes are given only for firm matches. The size entry is marked missing in some rows and otherwise reads once, few, many or a size class.

CDR3: CASSPSQGIPFYGYTF; DNA: TGTGCCAGTAGTCCCAGCCAGGGTATCCCCTTCTATGGCTACACCTTC; D: NA; size: once; J: TRBJ1-2; V: TRBV19
CDR3: CASSVVPGLAGGPTDTQYF; DNA: TGTGCCAGCAGCGTAGTCCCGGGACTAGCGGGGGGGCCCACAGATACGCAGTATTTT; D: TRBD2; size: few; J: TRBJ2-3; V: TRBV9
CDR3: CASSGSRLWGYTF; DNA: TGTGCCAGCAGTGGGTCTCGGCTTTGGGGCTACACCTTC; D: NA; size: NA; J: TRBJ1-2; V: TRBV6-5
CDR3: CASSFLVGTNEKLFF; DNA: TGTGCCAGCAGTTTTCTGGTGGGGACTAATGAAAAACTGTTTTTT; D: NA; size: NA; J: TRBJ1-4; V: TRBV28
CDR3: CASSLVPAGLPDTQYF; DNA: TGTGCCAGCAGCTTAGTTCCAGCGGGATTACCAGATACGCAGTATTTT; D: TRBD2; size: NA; J: TRBJ2-3; V: TRBV7-8
CDR3: CASSQEGEGSEAFF; DNA: TGCGCCAGCAGCCAAGAAGGGGAGGGGTCTGAAGCTTTCTTT; D: NA; size: NA; J: TRBJ1-1; V: TRBV4-1
CDR3: CASGSPEQYF; DNA: TGTGCTAGTGGTTCCCCAGAGCAGTACTTC; D: NA; size: NA; J: TRBJ2-7; V: TRBV12-5
CDR3: CSVEGPDRGDAGYTF; DNA: TGCAGCGTTGAGGGGCCGGACAGGGGGGACGCTGGCTACACCTTC; D: TRBD1; size: NA; J: TRBJ1-2; V: TRBV29-1
CDR3: CASSQRQGDGYTF; DNA: TGCGCCAGCAGCCAGAGACAGGGAGATGGCTACACCTTC; D: TRBD1; size: NA; J: TRBJ1-2; V: TRBV4-3
CDR3: CASSRLEGETQYF; DNA: TGTGCCAGTAGCAGACTAGAGGGGGAGACCCAGTACTTC; D: NA; size: NA; J: TRBJ2-5; V: TRBV19
CDR3: CATAQGVEETQYF; DNA: TGTGCCACCGCACAGGGGGTCGAGGAGACCCAGTACTTC; D: TRBD1; size: NA; J: TRBJ2-5; V: TRBV10-3
CDR3: CASSALGSEAFF; DNA: TGTGCCAGCAGCGCCCTTGGGTCTGAAGCTTTCTTT; D: NA; size: once; J: TRBJ1-1; V: TRBV5-6
CDR3: CASIPRETRPDTQYF; DNA: TGTGCCAGTATCCCTCGTGAGACACGCCCCGATACGCAGTATTTT; D: NA; size: NA; J: TRBJ2-3; V: TRBV19
CDR3: CASSVPRQGVTGELFF; DNA: TGTGCCAGCAGTGTCCCAAGACAGGGGGTCACCGGGGAGCTGTTTTTT; D: TRBD1; size: NA; J: TRBJ2-2; V: TRBV2